The rows below give T cell receptor beta chains drawn from one sample of a study of patients and donors after allogeneic stem cell transplantation. Via MiXCR, TCRdb re-called the RT-PCR reads, giving one row per CDR3 protein. The sample carries some 880,000 distinct CDR3 sequences, more than 15% recorded once. What was sequenced was blood, either unsorted or a sorted T cell fraction (not recorded which). The source is a human donor who was either an allogeneic HSCT recipient or a stem cell or donor lymphocyte infusion donor (not recorded which). It is not recorded whose cells these are; they may come from a transplant donor. Each CDR3 is given with its conserved first and last residue. D genes are given only for firm matches. Clone sizes are given selectively: once, few, many, or a class where the clone is expanded.

j_call v_call d_call clone_size cdr3_aa cdr3_nt
TRBJ2-2 TRBV24-1 NA few CATSDPTGPTGELFF TGTGCCACCAGTGATCCTACAGGGCCCACCGGGGAGCTGTTTTTT
TRBJ2-1 TRBV4-2 TRBD2 few CASSPERVAGGPSTYNEQFF TGTGCCAGCAGCCCAGAGAGGGTAGCGGGGGGGCCGTCTACCTACAATGAGCAGTTCTTC
TRBJ2-7 TRBV19 NA NA CASSFTANYEQYF TGTGCCAGTAGTTTCACAGCTAACTACGAGCAGTACTTC
TRBJ2-7 TRBV12-3/TRBV12-4 NA NA CASSSPTGRAYEQYF TGTGCCAGTTCTTCCCCGACGGGACGGGCCTACGAGCAGTACTTC
TRBJ2-1 TRBV19 NA few CASSSDDRYNEQFF TGTGCCAGTAGCAGCGACGACAGATACAATGAGCAGTTCTTC
TRBJ2-5 TRBV4-1 NA NA CASSQEEGETQYF TGCGCCAGCAGCCAAGAGGAGGGGGAGACCCAGTACTTC
TRBJ1-4 TRBV5-1 TRBD1 NA CASSEGQGQLPNEKLFF TGCGCCAGCAGCGAGGGACAGGGGCAACTTCCTAATGAAAAACTGTTTTTT
TRBJ1-1 TRBV6-2/TRBV6-3 NA many CASSSPRNTEAFF TGTGCCAGCAGTTCCCCCAGGAACACTGAAGCTTTCTTT
TRBJ2-1 TRBV7-9 NA few CASSYPRVENNEQFF TGTGCCAGCAGCTACCCGAGAGTCGAGAACAATGAGCAGTTCTTC
TRBJ2-7 TRBV11-2 NA few CASSFTETYEQYF TGTGCCAGCAGCTTCACAGAAACCTACGAGCAGTACTTC
TRBJ2-1 TRBV20-1 TRBD2 few CSASNLAGGYNEQFF TGCAGTGCTAGTAACTTAGCGGGGGGGTACAATGAGCAGTTCTTC
TRBJ1-1 TRBV6-5 NA few CASTSHNTEAFF TGTGCCAGCACTTCACACAACACTGAAGCTTTCTTT
TRBJ2-4 TRBV4-1 TRBD2 few CASSHPGTSAIKNIQYF TGCGCCAGCAGCCACCCCGGGACTAGCGCTATAAAAAACATTCAGTACTTC
TRBJ2-3 TRBV6-5 NA NA CASSYEAGPRTDTQYF TGTGCCAGCAGTTATGAAGCGGGTCCCCGCACAGATACGCAGTATTTT
TRBJ1-3 TRBV4-2 TRBD1 few CASSQESFWTGGQDSGNTIYF TGTGCCAGCAGCCAAGAGTCGTTTTGGACAGGGGGCCAAGACTCTGGAAACACCATATATTTT
TRBJ2-1 TRBV2 TRBD2 NA CASSDRASGGAGEQFF TGTGCCAGCAGTGATCGAGCTAGCGGGGGGGCAGGCGAGCAGTTCTTC
TRBJ1-2 TRBV7-9 NA few CASSPRDMATF TGTGCCAGCAGCCCCCGGGACATGGCAACCTTC
TRBJ2-3 TRBV18 TRBD1 NA CASSLGQGPDTRYF TGTGCCAGCTCCTTGGGACAGGGACCAGATACGCGGTATTTT
TRBJ2-2 TRBV24-1 NA NA CATSDWQGSNTGELFF TGTGCCACCAGTGATTGGCAGGGCTCGAACACCGGGGAGCTGTTTTTT
TRBJ2-7 TRBV4-2 TRBD1 NA CASSQGTGEAYEQYF TGTGCCAGCAGCCAAGGGACAGGGGAGGCCTACGAGCAGTACTTC
TRBJ1-5 TRBV25-1 NA few CAKSGGSNQPQHF TGTGCCAAATCCGGGGGAAGCAATCAGCCCCAGCATTTT
TRBJ2-2 TRBV9 NA NA CASTPRAGTSLNTGELFF TGTGCCAGCACCCCGCGGGCCGGGACCTCCTTGAACACCGGGGAGCTGTTTTTT
TRBJ1-5 TRBV28 NA NA CASSFSGRNQPQHF TGTGCCAGCAGTTTCTCGGGGCGCAATCAGCCCCAGCATTTT
TRBJ2-7 TRBV20-1 TRBD1 few CSARDGSGSQGKGIYEQYF TGCAGTGCTAGAGATGGGTCCGGGTCACAGGGGAAAGGAATCTACGAGCAGTACTTC
TRBJ2-7 TRBV2 TRBD2 once CASSTGLANYEQYF TGTGCCAGCAGTACGGGACTAGCCAACTACGAGCAGTACTTC
TRBJ2-2 TRBV27 NA NA CASRLQVNTGELFF TGTGCCAGCAGACTACAGGTGAACACCGGGGAGCTGTTTTTT
TRBJ2-7 TRBV27 NA many CASSLVPFTYEQYF TGTGCCAGCAGTTTGGTCCCGTTCACCTACGAGCAGTACTTC
TRBJ2-2 TRBV29-1 NA many CGSGVTAGELFF TGCGGATCCGGGGTTACGGCCGGGGAGCTGTTTTTT
TRBJ2-2 TRBV5-1 NA few CASSPTAGRLPGTGELFF TGCGCCAGCAGCCCAACCGCCGGACGACTCCCAGGGACCGGGGAGCTGTTTTTT
TRBJ1-2 TRBV5-1 TRBD1 few CASSLEGAQDVYGYTF TGCGCCAGCAGCTTGGAGGGGGCGCAGGACGTCTATGGCTACACCTTC
TRBJ2-2 TRBV6-2/TRBV6-3 NA NA CASLDQAGELFF TGTGCCAGCCTAGATCAGGCTGGGGAGCTGTTTTTT
TRBJ2-2 TRBV4-3 TRBD1 few CASSQGTGGFGELFF TGCGCCAGCAGCCAAGGGACAGGGGGCTTCGGGGAGCTGTTTTTT
TRBJ2-6 TRBV27 NA few CASSLSWGAGANVLTF TGTGCCAGCAGTTTATCGTGGGGGGCTGGGGCCAACGTCCTGACTTTC
TRBJ2-2 TRBV28 TRBD2 NA CASSSPGTSRDTGELFF TGTGCCAGCAGTTCCCCGGGGACTAGTCGAGACACCGGGGAGCTGTTTTTT
TRBJ2-7 TRBV6-1 NA NA CASSEAFHEQYF TGTGCCAGCAGTGAAGCTTTCCACGAGCAGTACTTC
TRBJ2-3 TRBV10-3 TRBD2 few CAINPDWRGGDTQYF TGTGCCATCAACCCGGACTGGCGGGGAGGGGATACGCAGTATTTT
TRBJ2-5 TRBV4-3 TRBD1 NA CASSRGQATQETQYF TGCGCCAGCAGCCGCGGACAGGCTACTCAAGAGACCCAGTACTTC
TRBJ2-6 TRBV29-1 NA few CSVEYGSSGANVLTF TGCAGCGTTGAGTATGGTAGCTCTGGGGCCAACGTCCTGACTTTC
TRBJ2-3 TRBV5-1 TRBD2 few CASSLEGTRSTDTQYF TGCGCCAGCAGCTTGGAGGGGACTAGGAGCACAGATACGCAGTATTTT
TRBJ2-3 TRBV7-9 NA NA CATPTGSGADTQYF TGTGCCACCCCCACCGGGAGTGGTGCAGATACGCAGTATTTT
TRBJ1-3 TRBV21-1 NA NA CASSRRDRGSRNTIYF TGTGCCAGCTCCCGGAGGGACAGGGGAAGCAGAAACACCATATATTTT
TRBJ1-1 TRBV6-6 NA few CASRVGSTEAFF TGTGCCAGCAGGGTGGGGAGCACTGAAGCTTTCTTT
TRBJ2-7 TRBV19 NA NA CASSSSGTFLSYEQYF TGTGCCAGCTCCTCCTCCGGGACGTTCCTTTCCTACGAGCAGTACTTC
TRBJ2-1 TRBV6-1 TRBD2 few CASRPRTSGRNEQFF TGTGCCAGCAGACCGCGGACTAGCGGGCGGAATGAGCAGTTCTTC
TRBJ2-1 TRBV11-1 TRBD2 few CASSLARWGSGTSGDNEQFF TGTGCCAGCAGCTTAGCGAGGTGGGGGTCCGGGACTAGCGGGGACAATGAGCAGTTCTTC
TRBJ2-3 TRBV24-1 TRBD2 NA CATSELAGGHEDTQYF TGTGCCACCAGTGAGTTAGCGGGGGGGCACGAAGATACGCAGTATTTT
TRBJ1-3 TRBV6-1 NA few CASRPDRISGNTIYF TGTGCCAGCAGACCAGACAGAATCTCTGGAAACACCATATATTTT
TRBJ2-3 TRBV5-1 TRBD1 NA CASSSSTQGDAQYF TGCGCCAGCAGCTCGAGTACCCAGGGGGATGCGCAGTATTTT
TRBJ2-7 TRBV4-3 TRBD1 few CASSFDAGQGDHEQYF TGCGCCAGCAGCTTCGACGCGGGACAGGGTGACCACGAGCAGTACTTC